This T cell receptor beta chain was found in a study of shared clonotypes between healthy human individuals. Germline CDR1 is SQVTM and CDR2 is ANQGSEA. The CDR3 runs to 13 residues. Trimming pared 2 bases from V and 2 bases from J, leaving 9 bases between. Profiling relied on immunoSEQ multiplex PCR, and the TCRdb table lists in-frame clones only, not all of them. The repertoire holds approximately 1.5 million clones, with 98% as singletons. This chain uses TRBV29-1 with TRBJ2-5; D not resolved. The sequenced material came from naive CD4+ T cells sorted from blood. As for subset: CD45RA+ positively selected. The source of this sequence is a man younger than 40 in good health. CDR3 nucleotide sequence: TGCAGCGTTGAATACGGGTCACAAGAGACCCAGTACTTC. Amino acid sequence: CSVEYGSQETQYF.